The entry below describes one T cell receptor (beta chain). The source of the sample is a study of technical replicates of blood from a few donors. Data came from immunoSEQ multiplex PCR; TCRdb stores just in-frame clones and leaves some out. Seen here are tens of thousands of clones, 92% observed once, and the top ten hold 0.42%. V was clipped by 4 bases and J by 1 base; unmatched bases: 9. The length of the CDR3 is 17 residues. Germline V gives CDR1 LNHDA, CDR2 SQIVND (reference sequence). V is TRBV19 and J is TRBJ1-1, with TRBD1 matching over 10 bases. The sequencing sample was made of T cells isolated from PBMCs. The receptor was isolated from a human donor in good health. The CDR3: CASSRTGTGVRNTEAFF. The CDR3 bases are TGTGCCAGTAGTAGGACCGGGACAGGGGTTCGGAACACTGAAGCTTTCTTT.